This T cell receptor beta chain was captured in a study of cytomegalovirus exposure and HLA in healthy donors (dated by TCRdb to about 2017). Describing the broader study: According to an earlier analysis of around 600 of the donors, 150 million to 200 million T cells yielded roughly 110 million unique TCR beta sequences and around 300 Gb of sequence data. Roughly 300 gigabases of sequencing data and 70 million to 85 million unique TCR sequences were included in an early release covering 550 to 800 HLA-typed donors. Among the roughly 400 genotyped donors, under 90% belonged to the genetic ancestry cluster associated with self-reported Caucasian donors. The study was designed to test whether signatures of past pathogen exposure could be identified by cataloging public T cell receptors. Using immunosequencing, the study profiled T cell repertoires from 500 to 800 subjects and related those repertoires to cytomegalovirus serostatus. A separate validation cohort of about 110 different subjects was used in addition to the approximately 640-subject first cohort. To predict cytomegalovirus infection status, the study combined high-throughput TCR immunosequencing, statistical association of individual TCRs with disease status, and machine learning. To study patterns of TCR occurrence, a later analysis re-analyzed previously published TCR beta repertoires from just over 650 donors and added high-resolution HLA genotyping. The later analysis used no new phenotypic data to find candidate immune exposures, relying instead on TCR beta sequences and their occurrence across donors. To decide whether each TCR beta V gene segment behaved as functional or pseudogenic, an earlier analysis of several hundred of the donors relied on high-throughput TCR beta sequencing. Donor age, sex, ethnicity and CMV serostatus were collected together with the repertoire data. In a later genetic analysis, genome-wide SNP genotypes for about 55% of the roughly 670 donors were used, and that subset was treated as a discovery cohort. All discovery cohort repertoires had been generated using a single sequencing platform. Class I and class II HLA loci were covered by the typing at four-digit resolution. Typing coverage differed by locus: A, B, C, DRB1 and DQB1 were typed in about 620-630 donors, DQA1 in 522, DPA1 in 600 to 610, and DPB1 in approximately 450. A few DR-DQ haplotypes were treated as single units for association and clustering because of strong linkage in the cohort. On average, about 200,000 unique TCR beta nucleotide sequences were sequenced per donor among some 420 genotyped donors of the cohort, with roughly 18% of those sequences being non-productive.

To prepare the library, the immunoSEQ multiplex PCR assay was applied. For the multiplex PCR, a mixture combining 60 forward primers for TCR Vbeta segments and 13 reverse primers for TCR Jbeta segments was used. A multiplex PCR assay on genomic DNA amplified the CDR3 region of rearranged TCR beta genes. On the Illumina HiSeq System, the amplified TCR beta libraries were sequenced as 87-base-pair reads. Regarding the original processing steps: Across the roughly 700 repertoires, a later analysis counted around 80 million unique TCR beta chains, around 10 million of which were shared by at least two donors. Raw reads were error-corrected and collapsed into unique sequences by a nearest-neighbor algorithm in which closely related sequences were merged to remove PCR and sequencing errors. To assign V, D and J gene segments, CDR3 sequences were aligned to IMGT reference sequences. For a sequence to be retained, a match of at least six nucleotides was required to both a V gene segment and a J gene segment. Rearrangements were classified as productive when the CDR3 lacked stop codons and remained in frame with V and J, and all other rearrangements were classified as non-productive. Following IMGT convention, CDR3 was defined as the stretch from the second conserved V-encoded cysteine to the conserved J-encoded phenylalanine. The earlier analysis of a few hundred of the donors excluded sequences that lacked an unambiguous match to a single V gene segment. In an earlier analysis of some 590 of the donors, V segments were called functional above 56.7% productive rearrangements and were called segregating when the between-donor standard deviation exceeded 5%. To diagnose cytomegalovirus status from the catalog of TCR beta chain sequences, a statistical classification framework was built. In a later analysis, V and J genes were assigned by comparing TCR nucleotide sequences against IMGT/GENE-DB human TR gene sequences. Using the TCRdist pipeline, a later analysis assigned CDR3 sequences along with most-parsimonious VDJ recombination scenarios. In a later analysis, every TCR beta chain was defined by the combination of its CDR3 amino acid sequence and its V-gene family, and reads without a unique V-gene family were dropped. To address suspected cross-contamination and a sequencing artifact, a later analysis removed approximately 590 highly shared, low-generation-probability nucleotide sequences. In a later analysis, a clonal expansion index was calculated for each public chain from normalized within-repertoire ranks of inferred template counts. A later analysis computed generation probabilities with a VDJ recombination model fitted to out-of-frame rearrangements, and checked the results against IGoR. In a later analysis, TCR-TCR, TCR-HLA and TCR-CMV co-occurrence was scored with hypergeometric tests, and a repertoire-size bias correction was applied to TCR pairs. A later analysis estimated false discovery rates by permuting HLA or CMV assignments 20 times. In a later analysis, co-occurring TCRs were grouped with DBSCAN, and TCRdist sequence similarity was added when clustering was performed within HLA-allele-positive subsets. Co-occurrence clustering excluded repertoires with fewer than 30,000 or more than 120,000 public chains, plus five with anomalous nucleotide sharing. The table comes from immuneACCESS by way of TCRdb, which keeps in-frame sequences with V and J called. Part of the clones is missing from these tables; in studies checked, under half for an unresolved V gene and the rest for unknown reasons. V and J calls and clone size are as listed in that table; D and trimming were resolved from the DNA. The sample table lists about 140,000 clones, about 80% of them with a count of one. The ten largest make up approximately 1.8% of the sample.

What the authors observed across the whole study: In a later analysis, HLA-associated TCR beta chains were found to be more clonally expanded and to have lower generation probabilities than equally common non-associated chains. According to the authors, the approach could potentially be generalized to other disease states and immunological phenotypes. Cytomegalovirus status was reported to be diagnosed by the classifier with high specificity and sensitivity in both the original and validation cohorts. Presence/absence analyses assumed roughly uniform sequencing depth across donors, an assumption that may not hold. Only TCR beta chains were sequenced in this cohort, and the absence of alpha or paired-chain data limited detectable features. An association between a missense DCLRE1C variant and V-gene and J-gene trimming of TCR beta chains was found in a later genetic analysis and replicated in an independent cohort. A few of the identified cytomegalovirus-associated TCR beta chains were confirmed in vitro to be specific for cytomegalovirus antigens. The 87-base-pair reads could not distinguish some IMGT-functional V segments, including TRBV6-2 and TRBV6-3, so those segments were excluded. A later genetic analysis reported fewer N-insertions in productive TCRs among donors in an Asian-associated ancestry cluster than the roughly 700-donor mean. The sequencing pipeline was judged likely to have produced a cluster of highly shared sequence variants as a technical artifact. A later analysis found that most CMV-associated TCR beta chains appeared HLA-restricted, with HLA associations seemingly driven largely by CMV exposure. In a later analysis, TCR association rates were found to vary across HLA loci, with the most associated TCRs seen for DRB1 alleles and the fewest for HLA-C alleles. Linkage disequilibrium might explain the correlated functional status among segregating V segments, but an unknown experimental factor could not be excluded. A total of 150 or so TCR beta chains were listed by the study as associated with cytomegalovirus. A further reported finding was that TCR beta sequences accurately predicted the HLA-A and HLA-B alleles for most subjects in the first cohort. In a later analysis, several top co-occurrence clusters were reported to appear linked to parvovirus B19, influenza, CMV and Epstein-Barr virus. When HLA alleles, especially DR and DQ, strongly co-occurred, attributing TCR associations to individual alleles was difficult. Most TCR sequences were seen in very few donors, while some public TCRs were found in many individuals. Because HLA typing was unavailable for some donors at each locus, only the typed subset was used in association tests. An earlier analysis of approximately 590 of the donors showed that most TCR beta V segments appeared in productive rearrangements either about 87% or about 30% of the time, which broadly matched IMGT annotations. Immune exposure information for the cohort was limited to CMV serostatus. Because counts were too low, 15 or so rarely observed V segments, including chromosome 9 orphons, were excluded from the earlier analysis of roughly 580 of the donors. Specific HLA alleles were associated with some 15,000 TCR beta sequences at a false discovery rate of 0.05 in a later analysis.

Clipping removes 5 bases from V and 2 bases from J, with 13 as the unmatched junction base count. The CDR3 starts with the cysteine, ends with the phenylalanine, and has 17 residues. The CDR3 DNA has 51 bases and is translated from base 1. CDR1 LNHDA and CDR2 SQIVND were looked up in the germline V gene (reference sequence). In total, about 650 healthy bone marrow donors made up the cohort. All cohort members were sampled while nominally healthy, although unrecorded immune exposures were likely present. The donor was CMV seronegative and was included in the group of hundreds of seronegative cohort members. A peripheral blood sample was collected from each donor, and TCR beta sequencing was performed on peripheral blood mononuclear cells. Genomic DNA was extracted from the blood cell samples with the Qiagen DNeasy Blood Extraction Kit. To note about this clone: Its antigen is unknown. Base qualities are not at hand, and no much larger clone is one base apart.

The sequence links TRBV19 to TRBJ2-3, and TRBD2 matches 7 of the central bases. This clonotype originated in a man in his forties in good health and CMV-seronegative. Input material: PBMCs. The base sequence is TGTGCCAGTAGTGGGGGGGTAGGGTGGTCCCACACAGATACGCAGTATTTT. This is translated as CASSGGVGWSHTDTQYF.